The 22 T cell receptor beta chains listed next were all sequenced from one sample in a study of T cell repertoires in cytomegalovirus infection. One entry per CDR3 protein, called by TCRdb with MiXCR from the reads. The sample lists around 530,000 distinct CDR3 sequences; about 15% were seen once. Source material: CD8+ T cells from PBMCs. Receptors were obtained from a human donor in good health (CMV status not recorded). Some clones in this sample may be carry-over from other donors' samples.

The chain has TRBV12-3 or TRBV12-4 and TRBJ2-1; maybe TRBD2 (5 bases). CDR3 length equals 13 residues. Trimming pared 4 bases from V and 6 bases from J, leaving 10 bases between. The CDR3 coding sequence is TGTGCCAGCAGTTGGCTAGCTTTCAATGAGCAGTTCTTC. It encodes CASSWLAFNEQFF.

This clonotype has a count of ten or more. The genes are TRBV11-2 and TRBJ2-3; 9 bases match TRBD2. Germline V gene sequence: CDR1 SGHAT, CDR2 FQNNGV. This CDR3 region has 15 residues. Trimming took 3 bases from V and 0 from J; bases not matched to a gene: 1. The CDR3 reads CASSFLAGSTDTQYF. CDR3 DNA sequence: TGTGCCAGCAGCTTTCTAGCGGGGAGCACAGATACGCAGTATTTT.

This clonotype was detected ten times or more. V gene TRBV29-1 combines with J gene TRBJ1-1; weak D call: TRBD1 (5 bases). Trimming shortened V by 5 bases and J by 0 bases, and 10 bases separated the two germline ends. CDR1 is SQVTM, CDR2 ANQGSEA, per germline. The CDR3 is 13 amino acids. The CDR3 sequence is CSVWDGLNTEAFF. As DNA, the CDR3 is TGCAGCGTTTGGGACGGCTTGAACACTGAAGCTTTCTTT. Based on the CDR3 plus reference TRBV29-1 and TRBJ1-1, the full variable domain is SAVISQKPSRDICQRGTSLTIQCQVDSQVTMMFWYRQQPGQSLTLIATANQGSEATYESGFVIDKFPISRPNLTFSTLTVSNMSPEDSSIYLCSVWDGLNTEAFFGQGTRLTVV.

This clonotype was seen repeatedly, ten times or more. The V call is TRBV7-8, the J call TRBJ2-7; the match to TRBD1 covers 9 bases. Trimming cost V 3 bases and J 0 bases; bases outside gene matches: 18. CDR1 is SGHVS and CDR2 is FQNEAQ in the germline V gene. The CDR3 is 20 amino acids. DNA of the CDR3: TGTGCCAGCAGCTTTCCCCCCGGGACAGGGAGTACACTAAGCTCCTACGAGCAGTACTTC. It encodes CASSFPPGTGSTLSSYEQYF.

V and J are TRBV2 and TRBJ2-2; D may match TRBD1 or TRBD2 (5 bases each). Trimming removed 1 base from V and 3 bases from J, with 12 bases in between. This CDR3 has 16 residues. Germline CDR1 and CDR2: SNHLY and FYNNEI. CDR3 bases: TGTGCCAGCAGTGAAGGGAGGCAGGGTGACACCGGGGAGCTGTTTTTT. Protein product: CASSEGRQGDTGELFF.

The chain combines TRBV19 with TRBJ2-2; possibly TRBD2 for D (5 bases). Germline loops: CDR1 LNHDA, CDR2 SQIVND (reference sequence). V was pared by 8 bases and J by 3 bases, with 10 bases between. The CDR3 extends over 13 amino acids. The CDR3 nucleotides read TGTGCCAGTCGGGATCCGGACACCGGGGAGCTGTTTTTT. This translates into CASRDPDTGELFF.

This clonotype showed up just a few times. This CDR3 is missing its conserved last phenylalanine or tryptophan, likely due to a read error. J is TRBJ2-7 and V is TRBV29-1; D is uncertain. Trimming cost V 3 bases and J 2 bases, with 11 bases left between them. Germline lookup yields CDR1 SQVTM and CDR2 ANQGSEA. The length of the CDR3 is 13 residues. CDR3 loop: CSVEEGSPYEQYL. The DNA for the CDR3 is TGCAGCGTTGAGGAAGGTTCCCCCTACGAGCAGTACTTA.

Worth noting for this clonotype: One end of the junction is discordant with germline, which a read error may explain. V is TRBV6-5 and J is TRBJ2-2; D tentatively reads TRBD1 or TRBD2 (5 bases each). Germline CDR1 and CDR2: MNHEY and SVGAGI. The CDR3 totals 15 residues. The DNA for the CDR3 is TGTGCCAGCAGAGATCGGGGACCGAACACCGGGGAGCTGCTTTTT. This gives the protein CASRDRGPNTGELLF.

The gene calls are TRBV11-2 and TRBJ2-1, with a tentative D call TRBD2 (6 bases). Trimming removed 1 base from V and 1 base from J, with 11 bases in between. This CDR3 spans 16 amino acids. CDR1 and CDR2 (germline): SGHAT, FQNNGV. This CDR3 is CASSLGGLASYNEQFF. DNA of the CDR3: TGTGCCAGCAGCTTAGGAGGCCTAGCGTCCTACAATGAGCAGTTCTTC.

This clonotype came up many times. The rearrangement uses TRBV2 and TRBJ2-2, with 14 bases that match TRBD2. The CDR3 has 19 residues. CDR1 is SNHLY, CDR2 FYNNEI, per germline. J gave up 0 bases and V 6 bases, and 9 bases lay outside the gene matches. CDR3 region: CASRRIGTSGGPNTGELFF. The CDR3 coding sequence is TGTGCCAGCAGGCGCATCGGGACTAGCGGGGGCCCGAACACCGGGGAGCTGTTTTTT.

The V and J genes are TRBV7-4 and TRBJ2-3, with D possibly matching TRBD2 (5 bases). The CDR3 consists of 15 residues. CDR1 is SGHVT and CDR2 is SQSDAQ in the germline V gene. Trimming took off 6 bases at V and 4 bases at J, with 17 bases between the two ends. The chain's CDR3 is CASSPSGLGADTQYF. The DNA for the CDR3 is TGTGCCAGCAGTCCGTCGGGTCTCGGGGCAGATACGCAGTATTTT.

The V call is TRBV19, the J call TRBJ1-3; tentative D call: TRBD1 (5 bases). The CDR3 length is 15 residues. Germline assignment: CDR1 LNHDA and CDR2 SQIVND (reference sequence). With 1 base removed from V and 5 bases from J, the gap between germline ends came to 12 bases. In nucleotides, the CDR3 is TGTGCCAGTAGTATAGGGAACCTGGGGCGAAACACCATATATTTT. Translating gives CASSIGNLGRNTIYF.

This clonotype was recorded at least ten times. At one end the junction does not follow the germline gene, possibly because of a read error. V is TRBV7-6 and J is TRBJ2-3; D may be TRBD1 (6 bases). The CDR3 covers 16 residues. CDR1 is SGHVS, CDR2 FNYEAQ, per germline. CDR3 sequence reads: CANSLPAGVSTDTQYF. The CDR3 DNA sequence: TGTGCCAACAGCTTACCGGCAGGGGTCTCCACAGATACGCAGTATTTT.

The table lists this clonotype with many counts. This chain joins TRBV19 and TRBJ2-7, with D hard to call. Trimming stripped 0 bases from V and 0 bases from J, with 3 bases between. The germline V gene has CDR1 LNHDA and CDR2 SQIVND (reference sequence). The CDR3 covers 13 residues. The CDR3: CASSIDSSYEQYF. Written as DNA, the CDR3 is TGTGCCAGTAGTATAGACAGCTCCTACGAGCAGTACTTC.

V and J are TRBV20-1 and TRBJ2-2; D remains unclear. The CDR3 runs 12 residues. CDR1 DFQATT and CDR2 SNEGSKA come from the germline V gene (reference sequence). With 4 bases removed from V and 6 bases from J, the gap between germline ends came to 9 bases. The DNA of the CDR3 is TGCAGTGCTAAAGGGAATCCCGGGGAGCTGTTTTTT. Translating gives CSAKGNPGELFF.

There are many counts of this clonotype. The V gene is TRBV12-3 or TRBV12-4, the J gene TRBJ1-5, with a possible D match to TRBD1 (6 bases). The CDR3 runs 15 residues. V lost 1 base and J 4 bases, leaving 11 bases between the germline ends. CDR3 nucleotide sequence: TGTGCCAGCAGTTTAGACAGGGAAGTAAATCAGCCCCAGCATTTT. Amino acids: CASSLDREVNQPQHF.

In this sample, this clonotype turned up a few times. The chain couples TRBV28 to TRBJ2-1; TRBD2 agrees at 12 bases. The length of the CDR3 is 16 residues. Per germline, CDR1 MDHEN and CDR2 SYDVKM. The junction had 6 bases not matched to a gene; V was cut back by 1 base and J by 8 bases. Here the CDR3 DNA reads TGTGCCAGCAGTTTATCTCTAGCGGGAGGGTTAGATGAGCAGTTCTTC. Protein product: CASSLSLAGGLDEQFF.

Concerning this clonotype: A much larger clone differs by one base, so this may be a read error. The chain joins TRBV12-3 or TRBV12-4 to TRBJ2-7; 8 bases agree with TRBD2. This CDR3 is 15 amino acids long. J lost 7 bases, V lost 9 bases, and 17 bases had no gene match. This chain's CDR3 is CARSPTSGPTVEQYF. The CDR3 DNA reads TGTGCCAGAAGCCCAACTAGCGGCCCTACGGTGGAGCAGTACTTC.

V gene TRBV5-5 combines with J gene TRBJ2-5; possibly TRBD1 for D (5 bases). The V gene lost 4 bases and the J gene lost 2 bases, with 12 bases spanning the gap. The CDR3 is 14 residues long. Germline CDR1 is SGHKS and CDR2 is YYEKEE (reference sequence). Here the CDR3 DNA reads TGTGCCAGCAGCCTGCAGGGCAGTCAAGAGACCCAGTACTTC. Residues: CASSLQGSQETQYF.

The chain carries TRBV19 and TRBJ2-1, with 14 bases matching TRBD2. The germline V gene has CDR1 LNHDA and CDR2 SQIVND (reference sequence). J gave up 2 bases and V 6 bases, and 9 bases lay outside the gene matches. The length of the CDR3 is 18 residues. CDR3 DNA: TGTGCCAGTAGCGAGGGACTAGCGGGGGTGGGCGCCTACAATGAGCAGTTCTTC. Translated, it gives CASSEGLAGVGAYNEQFF.

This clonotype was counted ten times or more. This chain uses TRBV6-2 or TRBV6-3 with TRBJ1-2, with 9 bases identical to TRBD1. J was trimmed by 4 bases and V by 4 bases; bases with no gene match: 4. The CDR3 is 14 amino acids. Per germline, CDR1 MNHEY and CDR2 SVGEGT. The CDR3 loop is CASSSGTGPYGYTF. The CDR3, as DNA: TGTGCCAGCAGTTCTGGGACAGGGCCCTATGGCTACACCTTC.

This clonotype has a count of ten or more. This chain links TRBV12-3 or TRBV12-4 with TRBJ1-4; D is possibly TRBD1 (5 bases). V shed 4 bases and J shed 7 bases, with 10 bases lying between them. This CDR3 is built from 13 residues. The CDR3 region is CASSSRDFEKLFF. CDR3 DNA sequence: TGTGCCAGCAGTTCCCGGGACTTTGAAAAACTGTTTTTT.